Listed below are T cell receptor beta chains from one sample, sequenced in a study of blood T cell repertoires in COVID-19. Profiled with immunoSEQ multiplex PCR; TCRdb holds only in-frame clones, not every one. The data contain 110,000 to 150,000 clones, approximately 85% of them singletons. Sequencing was performed on peripheral blood. The receptors originated from a man between 70 and 80 years old with acute or convalescent COVID-19. Both conserved end residues are trimmed from each CDR3. Only some rows state a clone size, as once, few, many or a class for expanded clones.

size	V	length	CDR3
NA	TRBV7-6	13	ASSLGGISYNEQF
NA	TRBV11-2	15	ASSLEGGGTPNYEQY
NA	TRBV29-1	12	SVEGGIGSYEQY
NA	TRBV6-1	10	ASSEQGRQGT
NA	TRBV28	13	ASSLGLAGVETQY
NA	TRBV13	10	ASSTTGYGYT
NA	TRBV6-5	11	ASSPGKAYGYT
NA	TRBV19	11	ASSEQGAYTIY
many	TRBV7-2	11	ASSSDRGLGYT
NA	TRBV11-2	14	ASSPVGQGYSGELF
NA	TRBV28	14	ASSLGGAFIPDTQY
NA	TRBV30	10	ASNRGGGSEF
few	TRBV3-1/TRBV3-2	12	ASSTRQGGYGYT